This TCR beta chain was documented in a study of CD8+ T cells in alopecia areata. Turning to the study itself: Those patients who were treated received oral tofacitinib, which was given at 5 to 10 mg twice daily for moderate-to-severe alopecia areata. Tofacitinib treatment spanned 6 to 18 months, with 6 months off drug afterward. Whole-study results and caveats: During tofacitinib treatment, many expanded lesional clones remained in scalp and blood.

Extracted from the samples, RNA was reverse transcribed into cDNA to serve as the sequencing template. The table came from immunoSEQ multiplex PCR; TCRdb's copy has only in-frame clones and leaves some out. The table includes 120,000 to 150,000 clones, around four fifths detected once. Regarding treatment: oral pan-JAK inhibitor, 5-10 mg twice daily. Comment on this clone: The target antigen is unknown.

Germline V gene data show CDR1 as SGHAT and CDR2 as FQNNGV. V shed 5 bases and J shed 2 bases, with 12 bases lying between them. The CDR3 has 14 amino acids. This rearrangement joins TRBV11-2 to TRBJ2-5; D call uncertain. The sample consisted of CD8+ T cells sorted from blood, taken at week 4, from a patient treated with tofacitinib. The origin of this receptor is a human donor with alopecia areata. DNA for the CDR3: TGTGCCAGCAGCCATGGAGAGCTGCAAGAGACCCAGTACTTC. Translating gives CASSHGELQETQYF.